This entry lists 9 T cell receptor beta chains sequenced from one sample in a study of T cell responses to AZD1222 COVID-19 vaccine. The method was immunoSEQ multiplex PCR; TCRdb's version includes in-frame clones alone and lacks a portion of them. The sample includes more than 95,000 clones, 86% seen only once; the top ten take 17%. This specimen was peripheral blood, taken 28 days after the second AZD1222 dose. The receptors were gathered from an adult who received the AZD1222 COVID-19 vaccine.

The V and J genes are TRBV27 and TRBJ2-5, with D hard to call. The ends were cut back, 3 bases at V and 5 bases at J, with 16 bases in the middle. CDR1 and CDR2 (germline): MNHEY, SMNVEV (reference sequence). The CDR3 sequence is 15 residues long. The CDR3 DNA reads TGTGCCAGCAGTTTGCGGAGAAGTGGAATGGAGACCCAGTACTTC. Translated, it gives CASSLRRSGMETQYF.

The V call is TRBV12-3 or TRBV12-4, the J call TRBJ1-2; D is uncertain. The V end was cut by 5 bases, the J end by 4 bases, with 5 bases between. The CDR3 totals 11 residues. The CDR3 bases are TGTGCCAGCAGTATTGGCTATGGCTACACCTTC. This encodes CASSIGYGYTF.

The chain links TRBV4-1 to TRBJ1-1; 7 nucleotides align to TRBD1. J was trimmed by 2 bases and V by 1 base; bases with no gene match: 10. Germline V gives CDR1 MGHRA, CDR2 YSYEKL. The CDR3 extends over 17 amino acids. CDR3: CASSQGSIRDSNTEAFF. CDR3 bases: TGCGCCAGCAGCCAAGGTAGTATTCGGGACAGCAACACTGAAGCTTTCTTT.

This chain joins TRBV27 and TRBJ1-1; TRBD1 is a possible D gene (5 bases). The germline V gene encodes CDR1 MNHEY and CDR2 SMNVEV (reference sequence). This CDR3 has 13 amino acids. Trimming stripped 3 bases from V and 4 bases from J, with 9 bases between. The chain's CDR3 is CASSFQGPTEAFF. For the CDR3, the DNA is TGTGCCAGCAGTTTCCAGGGTCCCACTGAAGCTTTCTTT.

This chain uses TRBV5-8 with TRBJ2-7; the match to TRBD2 covers 12 bases. This CDR3 is built from 15 residues. The V gene's germline CDR1 is SGHTS and CDR2 YDEGEE. With 2 bases clipped from V and 4 bases from J, the junction kept 4 bases outside the gene matches. In DNA form, the CDR3 reads TGTGCCAGCAGCTTCGGACTAGCGGGGTATTACGAGCAGTACTTC. This encodes CASSFGLAGYYEQYF. Filled out from reference TRBV5-8 and TRBJ2-7, the complete variable domain reads EAGVTQSPTHLIKTRGQQATLRCSPISGHTSVYWYQQALGLGLQFLLWYDEGEERNRGNFPPRFSGRQFPNYSSELNVNALELEDSALYLCASSFGLAGYYEQYFGPGTRLTVT.

Turning to this clone: The junction shows a germline mismatch at one end, possibly a read error. The rearrangement joins TRBV7-8 to TRBJ1-2; D is perhaps TRBD1 (6 bases). The CDR3 has 12 residues. The germline CDR1 and CDR2 sequences are SGHVS and FQNEAQ. DNA for the CDR3: TGTGCCAGCAGCCACCCTGAAGGGGGATTTTTATTC. It codes for CASSHPEGGFLF.

The rearrangement uses TRBV19 and TRBJ2-1; D possibly uses TRBD1 or TRBD2 (5 bases each). Germline V lookup: CDR1 LNHDA, CDR2 SQIVND (reference sequence). V was cut by 1 base and J by 5 bases, with 18 bases left in between. The CDR3 loop spans 17 amino acids. The CDR3 spells CASSIVGGLVLDNEQFF. The DNA for the CDR3 is TGTGCCAGTAGTATAGTTGGGGGTTTGGTGCTGGACAATGAGCAGTTCTTC.

The genes are TRBV27 and TRBJ1-5, with unresolved D. V lost 3 bases, J lost 4 bases, and 4 bases lay in between. Germline V gives CDR1 MNHEY, CDR2 SMNVEV (reference sequence). The CDR3 has 12 amino acids. The CDR3 protein is CASSFQNQPQHF. CDR3 bases: TGTGCCAGCAGTTTCCAAAATCAGCCCCAGCATTTT.

The J gene is TRBJ2-5, the V gene TRBV29-1, with D possibly called TRBD1 or TRBD2 (5 bases each). V was cut by 3 bases and J by 6 bases, with 11 bases left in between. The CDR3 consists of 12 residues. Germline V gene lookup returns CDR1 SQVTM and CDR2 ANQGSEA. CDR3 sequence: CSVDGGMKTQYF. CDR3 in DNA: TGCAGCGTTGATGGGGGTATGAAGACCCAGTACTTC.